These 8 T cell receptor beta chains share one sample of origin, sequenced in a study of T-cell memory formation after mild COVID-19. TCRdb independently ran MiXCR on the 5' RACE reads; one entry per CDR3 protein. The sample lists under 700,000 distinct CDR3 sequences; roughly 21% were seen once. Sequencing was done on a sample of PBMCs or a T cell subset sorted from them (not recorded which). The origin of the receptors is an adult woman who had mild COVID-19 (a few samples of this study predate the infection). Cell type and time point are not known.

Only a few counts were recorded for this clonotype. This CDR3 reads CSAPTGLAGKGAQYF. The CDR3 DNA reads as TGCAGTGCTCCCACCGGACTAGCGGGGAAGGGGGCGCAGTATTTT. The chain combines TRBV20-1 with TRBJ2-3; 12 bases map to TRBD2. The germline CDR1 and CDR2 sequences are DFQATT and SNEGSKA (reference sequence). CDR3 size: 15 residues. Trimming cost V 5 bases and J 10 bases; bases outside gene matches: 13.

This clonotype has just a few counts. V gene TRBV6-5 combines with J gene TRBJ2-7, with TRBD1 identical over 7 bases. V lost 7 bases, J lost 0 bases, and 9 bases stayed unmatched. Germline-derived CDR1 and CDR2 are MNHEY and SVGAGI. This CDR3 has 15 residues. CDR3 sequence reads: CASTPGTVSSYEQYF. The CDR3 DNA reads TGTGCCAGCACCCCCGGGACAGTAAGCTCCTACGAGCAGTACTTC.

V and J are TRBV5-6 and TRBJ2-7; D unclear. The CDR3 contains 14 residues. V was clipped by 2 bases and J by 4 bases, with 13 bases between them. The germline CDR1 and CDR2 sequences are SGHDT and YYEEEE. The CDR3 sequence: CASSFGSNLYEQYF. CDR3 coding DNA: TGTGCCAGCAGCTTCGGCTCCAACCTATACGAGCAGTACTTC.

This clonotype was found a few times. The chain carries TRBV9 and TRBJ2-4; 10 positions match TRBD1. This CDR3 has 15 residues. The trim removed 0 bases at V and 8 bases at J, leaving 5 bases unmatched. In germline, CDR1 is SGDLS, CDR2 YYNGEE. The CDR3 here is CASSVVGTGVDIQYF. The CDR3 bases are TGTGCCAGCAGCGTAGTCGGGACAGGGGTGGACATTCAGTACTTC.

This chain uses TRBV2 with TRBJ2-1, with D unresolved. This CDR3 region has 13 residues. The germline CDR1 and CDR2 sequences are SNHLY and FYNNEI. V lost 0 bases to trimming and J lost 6 bases, with 6 bases between them. The CDR3, as DNA: TGTGCCAGCAGTGAAGCGTCTTTCAATGAGCAGTTCTTC. This gives the protein CASSEASFNEQFF. Using reference TRBV2 and TRBJ2-1 for the parts outside the CDR3, the full variable domain is EPEVTQTPSHQVTQMGQEVILRCVPISNHLYFYWYRQILGQKVEFLVSFYNNEISEKSEIFDDQFSVERPDGSNFTLKIRSTKLEDSAMYFCASSEASFNEQFFGPGTRLTVL.

This clonotype has more than one count but fewer than ten. V is TRBV14 and J is TRBJ1-1; D remains unclear. CDR1 is SGHDN, CDR2 FVKESK, per germline. Trimming pared 3 bases from V and 3 bases from J, leaving 11 bases between. This CDR3 has 14 residues. In DNA form, the CDR3 reads TGTGCCAGCAGCCAGTCCGGGCGATACACTGAAGCTTTCTTT. Amino acid sequence: CASSQSGRYTEAFF.

The rearrangement links TRBV20-1 to TRBJ1-5, with a tentative D call TRBD1 (6 bases). Germline V gives CDR1 DFQATT, CDR2 SNEGSKA (reference sequence). The CDR3 has 15 amino acids. The V gene lost 0 bases and the J gene lost 6 bases, with 15 bases spanning the gap. The CDR3 reads CSARDYSGAGQPQHF. The DNA for the CDR3 is TGCAGTGCTAGAGATTATTCGGGGGCTGGTCAGCCCCAGCATTTT.

This clonotype was counted between two and nine times. The chain uses TRBV9 and TRBJ2-7; perhaps TRBD1 as D (6 bases). V was cut by 4 bases and J by 0 bases, with 14 bases left in between. CDR1 is SGDLS, CDR2 YYNGEE, per germline. The CDR3 consists of 15 residues. CDR3 sequence: CASSPGWGPSYEQYF. CDR3 bases: TGTGCCAGCAGCCCCGGATGGGGGCCCTCCTACGAGCAGTACTTC.